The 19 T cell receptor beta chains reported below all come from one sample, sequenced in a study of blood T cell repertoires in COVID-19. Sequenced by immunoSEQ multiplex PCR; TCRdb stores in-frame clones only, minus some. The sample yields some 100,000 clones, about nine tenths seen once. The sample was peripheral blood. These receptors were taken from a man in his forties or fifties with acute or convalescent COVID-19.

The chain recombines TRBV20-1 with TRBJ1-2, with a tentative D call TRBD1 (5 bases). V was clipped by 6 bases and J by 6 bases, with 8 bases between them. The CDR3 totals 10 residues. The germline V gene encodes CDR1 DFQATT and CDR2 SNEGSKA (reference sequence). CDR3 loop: CSAKTDGYTF. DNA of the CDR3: TGCAGTGCGAAGACAGATGGCTACACCTTC.

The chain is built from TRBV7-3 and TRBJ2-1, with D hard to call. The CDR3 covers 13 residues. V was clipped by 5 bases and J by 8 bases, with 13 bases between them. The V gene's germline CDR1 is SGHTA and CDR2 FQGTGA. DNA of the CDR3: TGTGCCAGCAGCCAATCTACCCGGGATGAGCAGTTCTTC. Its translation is CASSQSTRDEQFF.

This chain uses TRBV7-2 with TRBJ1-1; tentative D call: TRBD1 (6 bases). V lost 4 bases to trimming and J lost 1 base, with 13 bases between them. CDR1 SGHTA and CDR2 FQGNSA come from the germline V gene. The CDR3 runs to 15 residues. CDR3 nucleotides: TGTGCCAGCAGCTCCCTTGTGGGGGCGAACACTGAAGCTTTCTTT. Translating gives CASSSLVGANTEAFF.

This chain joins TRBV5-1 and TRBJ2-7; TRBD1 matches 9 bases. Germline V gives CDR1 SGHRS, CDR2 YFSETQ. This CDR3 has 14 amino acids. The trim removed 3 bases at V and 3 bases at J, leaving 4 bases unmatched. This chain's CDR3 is CASSSGTGIYEQYF. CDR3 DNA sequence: TGCGCCAGCAGCTCCGGGACAGGGATCTACGAGCAGTACTTC.

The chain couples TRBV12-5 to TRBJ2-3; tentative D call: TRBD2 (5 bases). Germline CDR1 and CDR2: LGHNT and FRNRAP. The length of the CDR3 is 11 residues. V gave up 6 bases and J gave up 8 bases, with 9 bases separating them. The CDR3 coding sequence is TGTGCTAGTGGACCGGGAATTACGCAGTATTTT. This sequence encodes CASGPGITQYF. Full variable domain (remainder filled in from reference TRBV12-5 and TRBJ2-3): DARVTQTPRHKVTEMGQEVTMRCQPILGHNTVFWYRQTMMQGLELLAYFRNRAPLDDSGMPKDRFSAEMPDATLATLKIQPSEPRDSAVYFCASGPGITQYFGPGTRLTVL.

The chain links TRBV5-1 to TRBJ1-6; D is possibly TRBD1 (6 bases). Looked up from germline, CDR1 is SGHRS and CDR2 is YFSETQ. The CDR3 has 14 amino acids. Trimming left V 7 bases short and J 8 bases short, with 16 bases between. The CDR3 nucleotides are TGCGCCAGCCGTATCGCAGGGGCCGATTCACCCCTCCACTTT. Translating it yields CASRIAGADSPLHF.

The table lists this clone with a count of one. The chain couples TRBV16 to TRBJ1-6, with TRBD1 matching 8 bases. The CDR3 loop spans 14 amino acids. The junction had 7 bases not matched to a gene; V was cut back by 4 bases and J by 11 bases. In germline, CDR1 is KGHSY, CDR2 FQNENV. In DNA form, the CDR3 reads TGTGCCAGCAGCCTAGACAGGGGAAGGACACCCCTCCACTTT. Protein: CASSLDRGRTPLHF.

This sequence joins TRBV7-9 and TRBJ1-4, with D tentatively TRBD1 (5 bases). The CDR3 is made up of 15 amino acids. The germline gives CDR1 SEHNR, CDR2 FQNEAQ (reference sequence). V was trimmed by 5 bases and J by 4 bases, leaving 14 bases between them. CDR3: CASSISGTVNEKLFF. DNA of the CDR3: TGTGCCAGCAGCATTTCAGGGACTGTTAATGAAAAACTGTTTTTT.

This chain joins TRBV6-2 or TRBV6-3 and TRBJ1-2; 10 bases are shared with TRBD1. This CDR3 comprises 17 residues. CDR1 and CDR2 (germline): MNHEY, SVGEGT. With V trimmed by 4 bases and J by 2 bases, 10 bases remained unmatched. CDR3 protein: CASSSTIPGQGNYGYTF. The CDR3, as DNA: TGTGCCAGCAGTTCCACCATACCGGGACAGGGGAACTATGGCTACACCTTC.

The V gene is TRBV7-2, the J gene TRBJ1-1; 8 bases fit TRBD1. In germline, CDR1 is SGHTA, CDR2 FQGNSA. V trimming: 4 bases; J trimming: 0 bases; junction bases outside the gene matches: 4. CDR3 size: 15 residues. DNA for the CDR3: TGTGCCAGCAGCTCCAGACAGGGGATGAACACTGAAGCTTTCTTT. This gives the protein CASSSRQGMNTEAFF.

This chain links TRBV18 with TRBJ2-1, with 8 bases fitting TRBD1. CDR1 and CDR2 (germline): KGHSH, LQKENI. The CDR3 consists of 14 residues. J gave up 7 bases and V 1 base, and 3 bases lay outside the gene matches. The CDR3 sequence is CASSPRTGRNEQFF. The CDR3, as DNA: TGTGCCAGCTCACCACGGACAGGGAGGAATGAGCAGTTCTTC.

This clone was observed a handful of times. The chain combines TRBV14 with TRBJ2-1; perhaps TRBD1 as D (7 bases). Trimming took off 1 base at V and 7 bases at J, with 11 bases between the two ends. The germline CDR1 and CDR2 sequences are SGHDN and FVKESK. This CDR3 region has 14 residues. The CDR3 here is CASSQVTGRNEQFF. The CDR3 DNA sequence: TGTGCCAGCAGCCAAGTGACAGGGAGGAATGAGCAGTTCTTC.

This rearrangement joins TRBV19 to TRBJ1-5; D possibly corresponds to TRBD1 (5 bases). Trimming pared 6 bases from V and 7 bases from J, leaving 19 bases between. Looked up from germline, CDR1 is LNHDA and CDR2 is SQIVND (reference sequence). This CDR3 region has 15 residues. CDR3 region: CASRTPGGGGQPQHF. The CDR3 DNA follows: TGTGCCAGTAGGACCCCCGGGGGGGGAGGACAGCCCCAGCATTTT.

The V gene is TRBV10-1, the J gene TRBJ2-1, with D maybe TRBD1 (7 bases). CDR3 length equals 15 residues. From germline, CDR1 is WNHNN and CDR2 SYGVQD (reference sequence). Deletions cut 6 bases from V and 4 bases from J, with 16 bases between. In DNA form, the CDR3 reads TGCGCCAGCAGCGAGAGACAGGGAGGTTACAATGAGCAGTTCTTC. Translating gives CASSERQGGYNEQFF.

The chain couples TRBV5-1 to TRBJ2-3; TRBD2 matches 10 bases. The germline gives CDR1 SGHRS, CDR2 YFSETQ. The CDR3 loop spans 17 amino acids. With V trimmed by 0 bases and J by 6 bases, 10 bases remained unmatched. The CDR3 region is CASSLAVASGGSDTQYF. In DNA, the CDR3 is TGCGCCAGCAGCTTGGCGGTCGCTAGCGGGGGCTCGGATACGCAGTATTTT.

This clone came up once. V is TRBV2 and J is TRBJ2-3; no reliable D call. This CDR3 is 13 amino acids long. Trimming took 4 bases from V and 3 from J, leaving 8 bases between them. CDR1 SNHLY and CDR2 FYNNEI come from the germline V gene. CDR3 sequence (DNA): TGTGCCAGCAGTGGTTATAGTACAGATACGCAGTATTTT. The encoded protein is CASSGYSTDTQYF.

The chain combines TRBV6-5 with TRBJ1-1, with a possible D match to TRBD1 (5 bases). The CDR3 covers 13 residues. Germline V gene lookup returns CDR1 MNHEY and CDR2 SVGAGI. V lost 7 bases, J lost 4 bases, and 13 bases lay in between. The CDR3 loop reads CASNTRGGTEAFF. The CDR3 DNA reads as TGTGCCAGCAACACGCGGGGGGGCACTGAAGCTTTCTTT.

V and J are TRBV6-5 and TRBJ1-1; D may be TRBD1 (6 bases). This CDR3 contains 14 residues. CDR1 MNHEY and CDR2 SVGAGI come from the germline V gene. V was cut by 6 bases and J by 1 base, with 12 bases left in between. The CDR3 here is CASRIPGQNTEAFF. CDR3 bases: TGTGCCAGCAGGATCCCGGGACAGAACACTGAAGCTTTCTTT.

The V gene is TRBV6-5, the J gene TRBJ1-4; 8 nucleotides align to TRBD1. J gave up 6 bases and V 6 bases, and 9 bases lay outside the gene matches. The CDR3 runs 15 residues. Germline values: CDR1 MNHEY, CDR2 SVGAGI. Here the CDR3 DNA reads TGTGCCAGCAGCCCAGCAGGGGGCGAAGATGAAAAACTGTTTTTT. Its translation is CASSPAGGEDEKLFF.